The source of this T cell receptor beta chain is a study of shared clonotypes between healthy human individuals. The assay was run at deep level. Produced via immunoSEQ multiplex PCR; TCRdb's table is partial and in-frame only. The data show a few million clones, over 90% seen once. The table lists this clone with a count of one. Trimming removed 3 bases from V and 7 bases from J; junction bases left unmatched: 4. CDR1 and CDR2 (germline): SGHTA, FQGNSA. CDR3 length equals 14 residues. The sequenced sample was naive CD4+ T cells from PBMCs. As for subset: CD45RA+ positively selected. The source of this sequence is a man younger than 30 in good health. Some clones in this sample may be carry-over from other donors' samples. The rearrangement joins TRBV7-2 to TRBJ1-5; 9 bases are shared with TRBD1. CDR3 loop: CASSFGDRAQPQHF. CDR3 in DNA: TGTGCCAGCAGCTTCGGGGACAGGGCCCAGCCCCAGCATTTT.